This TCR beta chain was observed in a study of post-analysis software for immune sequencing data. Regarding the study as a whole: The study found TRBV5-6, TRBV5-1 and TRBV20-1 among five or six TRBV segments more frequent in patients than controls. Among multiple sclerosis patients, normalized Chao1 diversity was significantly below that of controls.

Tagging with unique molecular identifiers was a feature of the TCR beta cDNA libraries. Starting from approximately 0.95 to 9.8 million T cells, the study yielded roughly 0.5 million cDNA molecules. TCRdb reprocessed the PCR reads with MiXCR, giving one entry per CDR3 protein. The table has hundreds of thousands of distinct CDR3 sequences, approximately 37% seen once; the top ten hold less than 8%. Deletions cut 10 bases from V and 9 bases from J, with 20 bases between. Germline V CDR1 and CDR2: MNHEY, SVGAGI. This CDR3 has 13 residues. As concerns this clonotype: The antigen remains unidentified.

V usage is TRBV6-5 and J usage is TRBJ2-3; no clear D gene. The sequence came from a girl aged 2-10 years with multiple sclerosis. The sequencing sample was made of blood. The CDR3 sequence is CATSIQRAATQYF. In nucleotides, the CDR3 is TGTGCCACCTCGATACAAAGGGCTGCAACGCAGTATTTT.